Listed below are T cell receptor beta chains from one sample, sequenced in a study of monozygotic twins with inflammatory bowel disease. Following a re-call of the 5' RACE reads, TCRdb has one entry per CDR3 protein and lacks DNA. The clone table shows some 450,000 distinct CDR3 sequences, with the ten largest holding about 2.4%. The sample consisted of blood. The origin of the receptors is a human donor with ulcerative colitis or Crohn's disease, or a healthy co-twin of an affected twin (not recorded which). Each CDR3 is given with its conserved first and last residue. Fields, in order: V gene, J gene, CDR3 length, CDR3 protein.

TRBV2	TRBJ2-3	16	CASKITTGDGTDTQYF
TRBV5-6	TRBJ1-5	13	CASSPYGYQPQHF
TRBV24-1	TRBJ1-2	12	CAIRTYRYGYTF
TRBV19	TRBJ1-5	14	CASSWGQGIQPQHF
TRBV6-5	TRBJ1-4	17	CASSYSGITQGNEKLFF
TRBV19	TRBJ1-1	12	CASIGVRGEAFF
TRBV20-1	TRBJ1-5	13	CSAQTGEGQPQHF
TRBV12-3/TRBV12-4	TRBJ1-2	13	CASSLVGQGGYTF
TRBV3-1	TRBJ2-7	12	CASSRTSGEQYF
TRBV20-1	TRBJ2-7	14	CSAQGTSGSYEQYF
TRBV5-1	TRBJ2-1	16	CASSLDAGGRNNEQFF
TRBV27	TRBJ2-7	13	CASSLLDTYEQYF
TRBV7-9	TRBJ1-6	16	CASSLRVATGFSPLHF
TRBV10-3	TRBJ2-5	15	CAISGGRAGQETQYF
TRBV3-1	TRBJ2-5	15	CASSPGTSGQETQYF
TRBV10-3	TRBJ1-1	12	CAISEANTEAFF
TRBV20-1	TRBJ1-4	12	CSAGLTREKLFF
TRBV6-2/TRBV6-3	TRBJ1-5	16	CASSMDHSGSGQPQHF
TRBV5-1	TRBJ2-3	14	CASSYGLVPDTQYF
TRBV12-3/TRBV12-4	TRBJ2-2	16	CASTASRHRRIGELFF
TRBV7-3	TRBJ2-1	15	CASSLTWETYNEQFF
TRBV5-1	TRBJ2-7	15	CASSSGGAGFYEQYF
TRBV29-1	TRBJ2-1	15	CSVEGTSGAYNEQFF
TRBV5-1	TRBJ2-7	15	CASSGGGGGSYEQYF
TRBV12-3/TRBV12-4	TRBJ2-1	15	CASSPGGGGHNEQFF
TRBV5-1	TRBJ1-1	14	CASAHPAGNTEAFF
TRBV29-1	TRBJ1-1	13	CSGTTGEATEAFF
TRBV10-3	TRBJ1-1	15	CAIGVETTMNTEAFF
TRBV20-1	TRBJ2-3	13	CSASGVFTDTQYF
TRBV6-2/TRBV6-3	TRBJ2-3	14	CASSSWTSTDTQYF
TRBV3-1	TRBJ2-4	16	CASSPPKGLAKNIQYF
TRBV6-1	TRBJ1-1	13	CASSKGGNTEAFF
TRBV7-9	TRBJ2-1	14	CASSLSDRGREQFF
TRBV20-1	TRBJ2-6	17	CSASRQHLGPGANVLTF
TRBV7-2	TRBJ2-3	17	CASSLVSWGGSTDTQYF
TRBV18	TRBJ2-7	14	CASSPPGLSHEQYF
TRBV12-3/TRBV12-4	TRBJ2-1	13	CASSLNVGHEQFF
TRBV18	TRBJ1-1	14	CASSPRGGDTEAFF
TRBV3-1	TRBJ2-1	13	CASSQDRFNEQFF
TRBV15	TRBJ1-1	14	CATSWGETNTEAFF
TRBV12-3/TRBV12-4	TRBJ2-1	14	CASRPGTGHNEQFF
TRBV11-1	TRBJ2-5	13	CASSLSQVATQYF
TRBV9	TRBJ2-7	15	CASILQRGGLYEQYF
TRBV5-1	TRBJ2-7	15	CASSLEVTGRNEQYF
TRBV7-3	TRBJ2-5	13	CASSGTRQETQYF
TRBV20-1	TRBJ2-5	14	CSARADIDQETQYF
TRBV2	TRBJ2-7	15	CASSNARHGGYEQYF
TRBV9	TRBJ2-2	15	CASSVVGSGTGELFF
TRBV18	TRBJ2-2	15	CASSPNRANTGELFF
TRBV7-2	TRBJ2-7	15	CASSLGDGRLYEQYF
TRBV27	TRBJ2-5	13	CASRSPSPETQYF
TRBV6-5	TRBJ1-1	16	CASSYDLPGGGPEAFF
TRBV4-1	TRBJ2-3	16	CASSLGGALMASAQYF
TRBV10-3	TRBJ2-5	16	CAISLDPEGAKETQYF
TRBV7-2	TRBJ2-7	13	CASSLKGVGEQYF
TRBV20-1	TRBJ2-5	18	CSARVPPAGTSGQETQYF